This T cell receptor beta chain derives from a study of blood T cell repertoires in COVID-19. The CDR3 sequence is 14 residues long. Clones were sequenced by immunoSEQ multiplex PCR, and TCRdb holds only the in-frame ones, with some missing. The sample lists hundreds of thousands of clones; around nine tenths were seen once. Input material: peripheral blood. The V call is TRBV21-1, the J call TRBJ2-7; TRBD1, the table's D call, lacks a check against the DNA. TRBV21-1 is annotated as a pseudogene. The source of this sequence is a man aged 18 to 29 with COVID-19, enrolled during active disease. The chain's CDR3 is CASSRPPNSYEQYF. The DNA for the CDR3 is TGTGCCAGCAGCAGGCCTCCGAACTCCTACGAGCAGTACTTC.